This T cell receptor beta chain was profiled in a study of T cell repertoires in cytomegalovirus infection. For the study at large: Indicated by public TCR beta signatures were CMV infection and matching HLA type.

Looked up from germline, CDR1 is MNHEY and CDR2 is SVGEGT. V was pared by 4 bases and J by 4 bases, with 6 bases of the junction left unmatched. This CDR3 has 17 amino acids. In its sample, this clonotype was seen many times. Antigen unknown. TCRdb redid the calling of the reads with MiXCR, one entry per CDR3 protein. Altogether 43,000 or so distinct CDR3 sequences are present, under 20% being singletons, with the ten largest covering about 53%. The V and J genes are TRBV6-2 or TRBV6-3 and TRBJ2-6; 11 bases line up with TRBD1. The receptor comes from a human donor in good health (CMV status not recorded). Some clones in this sample may be carry-over from other donors' samples. Source: CD8+ T cells from cultured PBMCs, taken from culture after CMV antigen stimulation. As DNA, the CDR3 is TGTGCCAGCAGTTCCGGGACAGGGGGTCGCGGGGCCAACGTCCTGACTTTC. Translation gives CASSSGTGGRGANVLTF.